This TCR beta chain was captured by sequencing in a study of blood T cell repertoires in COVID-19. In the study overall: Collection of acute and convalescent COVID-19 samples took place in the United States, Italy and Spain.

With 4 bases removed from V and 4 bases from J, the gap between germline ends came to 7 bases. Germline V lookup: CDR1 SQVTM, CDR2 ANQGSEA. The CDR3 sequence is 12 residues long. Generated by immunoSEQ multiplex PCR, the TCRdb table keeps only in-frame clones and is missing some. The repertoire includes fewer than 350,000 clones, around 90% of them detected once, and around 5.8% sits in the top ten. Assignments of participants to cohorts depended upon their own reported clinical history. The sample taken for sequencing was PBMCs or T cells enriched from blood (not recorded which). The source of this sequence is a middle-aged woman who had recovered from COVID-19. The chain couples TRBV29-1 to TRBJ1-4; D call uncertain. In DNA form, the CDR3 reads TGCAGCGTTGGAGACCTTAATGAAAAACTGTTTTTT. Protein: CSVGDLNEKLFF.